The present T cell receptor (beta chain) was sequenced within a study of blood T cell repertoires in COVID-19 (dated by TCRdb to about 2020). With respect to the entire study: The collaborator samples originated in the United States, Italy and Spain and spanned the acute and convalescent phases of COVID-19. The material from the prospective study consisted of cDNA or gDNA derived from T cells, B-cell-depleted T cells, or PBMCs. Deeply sampled blood TCRbeta repertoires from subjects exposed to, actively infected with, or recovered from COVID-19 were included in the dataset. The repertoires were made available in a free public database intended to serve as a resource for research on the immune response to SARS-CoV-2. The samples were drawn from the first 160 participants of the ongoing ImmuneRACE study and from 1,254 subjects provided by 6 global collaborators. Nearly every sample came with metadata listing a de-identified subject ID, COVID-19 status, age in years and sex. Where available, HLA class I and class II types were obtained from metadata supplied by the sample provider rather than from assay-based typing. The paper as a whole reports these results and caveats: The quantity of clinical and demographic metadata differed by source and by participant and was supplied without curation.

Collaborating institutions collected whole blood in K2EDTA tubes following their own protocols. For TCRbeta analysis, collaborators shipped samples in one of three forms: frozen whole blood, isolated PBMCs, or DNA extracted from either of those sample types. TCRbeta CDR3 regions were amplified from genomic DNA using the immunoSEQ Assay, a bias-controlled multiplex PCR. In the original analysis: Within the assay, amplification of reference gene primers was used to estimate how many nucleated cells each sample contained. To quantify the absolute abundance of each unique TCRbeta CDR3 rearrangement, sequence reads were collapsed and filtered. For each sample, productive Simpson clonality was calculated by taking the square root of Simpson's diversity index across productive rearrangements. TCRdb re-hosts the immuneACCESS table, in-frame sequences only. Its copies lack some clones; in the studies checked, an unresolved V gene accounts for under half of them, and the cause for the rest is not known. The DNA was the basis for D and trimming; V, J and clone size are from that table. The sample yields 95,000 to 130,000 clones; 90% were counted once. The leading ten clones occupy less than 2% of the sample.

This clone has just one count. Its binding antigen is unknown. Per-base qualities were not stored, and no clone one base away is much larger. This sequence was found in a human donor with active COVID-19. The donor label of this sample is uncertain. Sequenced input: peripheral blood.

The nucleotide sequence reads TGTGCCAGCTCACCAACCGGGGGGCAAGAGACCCAGTACTTC. It specifies CASSPTGGQETQYF. The chain is made from TRBV18 and TRBJ2-5, with 7 bases aligning to TRBD2. V ends up 2 bases short and J 2 bases short, with an unmatched junction base count of 2. CDR1 and CDR2 are drawn from the germline V gene: KGHSH, LQKENI. From cysteine to phenylalanine, the CDR3 is 14 amino acids long. The DNA shown is the 42-base CDR3, in frame from base 1.